This TCR beta chain was documented in a study of cytomegalovirus exposure and HLA in healthy donors. Whereas donors were nominally healthy upon sampling, unrecorded immune exposures were probable. Germline V CDR1 and CDR2: KGHSH, LQKENI. The CDR3 covers 16 residues. V gave up 2 bases and J gave up 4 bases; unmatched junction bases: 9. The study ran its PCR with 60 Vbeta and 13 Jbeta primers. Clones were sequenced by immunoSEQ multiplex PCR, and TCRdb holds only the in-frame ones, with some missing. This repertoire includes roughly 220,000 clones. Material: PBMCs. This chain uses TRBV18 with TRBJ2-3; 7 nucleotides line up with TRBD2. The receptor was isolated from a girl aged 2 to 9 in good health and CMV-seropositive. As DNA, the CDR3 is TGTGCCAGCTCACCAGGGGCGGGAGCGATTTCAGATACGCAGTATTTT. Its protein is CASSPGAGAISDTQYF.